This T cell receptor (beta chain) was sequenced for a study of cytomegalovirus exposure and HLA in healthy donors. Looking at the study overall: Among 150 million to 200 million T cells, an earlier analysis found about 100 million unique TCR beta sequences. The early release's HLA-typed donors yielded some 85 million unique TCRs.

Only one count was recorded for this clone. Antigen: not known. The PCR used 60 Vbeta and 13 Jbeta primers. TCRdb's table, derived via immunoSEQ multiplex PCR, lists solely in-frame clones and lacks some. This sample has fewer than 100,000 clones, with approximately 80% found just once. General observations from the study: A cluster of highly shared sequence variants was likely a sequencing artifact. A classifier reportedly called cytomegalovirus status with high sensitivity and specificity.

Sequenced input: PBMCs. This clonotype originated in a man in his forties or fifties in good health and CMV-seronegative.

CDR3 residues: CASSPGQGGTEAFF. CDR3 coding DNA: TGCGCCAGCAGCCCCGGACAGGGTGGGACTGAAGCTTTCTTT. The chain has TRBV5-1 and TRBJ1-1; 8 nucleotides match TRBD1. CDR1 SGHRS and CDR2 YFSETQ come from the germline V gene. With 4 bases clipped from V and 5 bases from J, the junction kept 7 bases outside the gene matches. The CDR3 spans 14 residues.